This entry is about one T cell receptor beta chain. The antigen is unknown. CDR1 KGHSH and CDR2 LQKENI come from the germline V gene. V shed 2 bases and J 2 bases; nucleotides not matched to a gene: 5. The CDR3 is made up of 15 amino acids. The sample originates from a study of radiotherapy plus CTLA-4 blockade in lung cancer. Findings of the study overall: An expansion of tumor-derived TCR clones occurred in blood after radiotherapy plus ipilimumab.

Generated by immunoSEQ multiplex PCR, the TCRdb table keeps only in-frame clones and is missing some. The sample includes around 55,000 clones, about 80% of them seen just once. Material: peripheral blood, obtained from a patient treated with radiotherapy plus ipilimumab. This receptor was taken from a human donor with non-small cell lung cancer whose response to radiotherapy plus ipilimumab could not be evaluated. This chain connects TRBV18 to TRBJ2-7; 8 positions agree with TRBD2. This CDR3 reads CASSPGPGGPYEQYF. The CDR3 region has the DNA TGTGCCAGCTCACCAGGGCCGGGAGGGCCCTACGAGCAGTACTTC.